This T cell receptor beta chain was recovered during a study of blood T cell repertoires in COVID-19. Whole-study context: COVID-19 samples from acute and convalescent phases originated in the United States, Italy and Spain. T cells, B-cell-depleted T cells, or PBMCs supplied cDNA or gDNA.

The assay was immunoSEQ multiplex PCR, and TCRdb's table has in-frame clones only and misses some. Of 300,000 or so clones in the sample, 70% to 90% were seen once. Trimming pared 0 bases from V and 1 base from J, leaving 6 bases between. CDR3 length: 14 residues. The germline V gene has CDR1 MNHEY and CDR2 SVGAGI. The sequence came from a man between 65 and 85 years old with acute or convalescent COVID-19. The sequencing input was peripheral blood. The chain is built from TRBV6-5 and TRBJ2-5, with no clear D. In nucleotides, the CDR3 is TGTGCCAGCAGTTACTCCTCACTCCAAGAGACCCAGTACTTC. Encoded protein: CASSYSSLQETQYF.